The 9 T cell receptor beta chains reported below all come from one sample, sequenced in a study of blood T cell repertoires in COVID-19. TCRdb keeps only in-frame clones here, not all; method: immunoSEQ multiplex PCR. The sample includes 65,000 or so clones, approximately 73% of them seen just once. The material sequenced was peripheral blood. The receptors derive from a woman in her fifties or sixties with active or convalescent COVID-19.

This clone was counted a few times. J is TRBJ2-2 and V is TRBV7-9; 9 nucleotides line up with TRBD1. Germline V gene data show CDR1 as SEHNR and CDR2 as FQNEAQ (reference sequence). CDR3 length equals 17 residues. V trimming: 3 bases; J trimming: 4 bases; junction bases outside the gene matches: 9. Here the CDR3 DNA reads TGTGCCAGCAGCTTCCCTTGGGACAGGGTGACCACCGGGGAGCTGTTTTTT. It is translated as CASSFPWDRVTTGELFF.

The chain employs TRBV6-2 or TRBV6-3 and TRBJ2-7; 11 bases are shared with TRBD2. The germline V gene encodes CDR1 MNHEY and CDR2 SVGEGT. The V segment lost 5 bases and the J segment 5 bases; nucleotides outside the gene matches: 5. This CDR3 comprises 14 residues. For the CDR3, the DNA is TGTGCCAGCAGTCTTAGCGGGAGGGCCCACGAGCAGTACTTC. Its protein product is CASSLSGRAHEQYF.

V is TRBV5-4 and J is TRBJ2-3, with TRBD2 matching over 10 bases. This CDR3 region has 15 residues. Germline loops: CDR1 SGHNT, CDR2 YYREEE (reference sequence). The J segment lost 6 bases and the V segment lost 3 bases, leaving 7 bases of the junction unmatched. CDR3 in amino acids: CASSYPSGSTDTQYF. CDR3 nucleotides: TGTGCCAGCAGCTACCCTAGCGGGAGTACGGATACGCAGTATTTT.

The chain combines TRBV4-3 with TRBJ2-5; perhaps TRBD1 as D (5 bases). This CDR3 has 15 amino acids. Looked up from germline, CDR1 is LGHNA and CDR2 is YSLEER. Trimming removed 1 base from V and 5 bases from J, with 14 bases in between. Here the CDR3 DNA reads TGCGCCAGCAGCCAAGGGGGCAGGGTCGGGGAGACCCAGTACTTC. Protein sequence: CASSQGGRVGETQYF.

The V gene is TRBV7-9, the J gene TRBJ1-1; a possible D gene is TRBD1 (6 bases). V lost 5 bases and J lost 0, with 10 bases in between. CDR3 length equals 14 residues. Germline loops: CDR1 SEHNR, CDR2 FQNEAQ (reference sequence). In DNA, the CDR3 is TGTGCCAGCAGCCACGACAGGCTGAACACTGAAGCTTTCTTT. The encoded protein is CASSHDRLNTEAFF.

The DNA for the CDR3 is TGCGCCAGCAGCTTGGGGACAGGGTTTCGGACAGATACGCAGTATTTT. Its protein product is CASSLGTGFRTDTQYF. The chain carries TRBV5-1 and TRBJ2-3, with 8 bases fitting TRBD1. Germline V CDR1 and CDR2: SGHRS, YFSETQ. The CDR3 extends over 16 amino acids. V lost 0 bases and J lost 3; bases outside the gene matches: 6.

This chain connects TRBV4-1 to TRBJ1-4; TRBD1 might be the D (5 bases). This CDR3 spans 16 amino acids. The ends were cut back, 5 bases at V and 2 bases at J, with 15 bases in the middle. Germline V gives CDR1 MGHRA, CDR2 YSYEKL. CDR3 nucleotides: TGCGCCAGCAGCTCGTCCCCGGGGGGGACTAATGAAAAACTGTTTTTT. It codes for CASSSSPGGTNEKLFF.

The genes are TRBV5-1 and TRBJ1-1; weak D call: TRBD1 (5 bases). Deletions cut 0 bases from V and 3 bases from J, with 9 bases between. The CDR3 sequence is 14 residues long. Germline V CDR1 and CDR2: SGHRS, YFSETQ. The CDR3 DNA is TGCGCCAGCAGCTTGGAGGGGCCCGACACTGAAGCTTTCTTT. Translating it yields CASSLEGPDTEAFF.

The rearrangement links TRBV5-1 to TRBJ2-3; 9 bases line up with TRBD2. Germline V gene data show CDR1 as SGHRS and CDR2 as YFSETQ. The CDR3 consists of 18 residues. Trimming took 4 bases from V and 4 from J; bases not matched to a gene: 16. The CDR3 loop is CASSVGAGGGRGPDTQYF. The DNA for the CDR3 is TGCGCCAGCAGCGTCGGAGCGGGCGGCGGGAGGGGCCCAGATACGCAGTATTTT.